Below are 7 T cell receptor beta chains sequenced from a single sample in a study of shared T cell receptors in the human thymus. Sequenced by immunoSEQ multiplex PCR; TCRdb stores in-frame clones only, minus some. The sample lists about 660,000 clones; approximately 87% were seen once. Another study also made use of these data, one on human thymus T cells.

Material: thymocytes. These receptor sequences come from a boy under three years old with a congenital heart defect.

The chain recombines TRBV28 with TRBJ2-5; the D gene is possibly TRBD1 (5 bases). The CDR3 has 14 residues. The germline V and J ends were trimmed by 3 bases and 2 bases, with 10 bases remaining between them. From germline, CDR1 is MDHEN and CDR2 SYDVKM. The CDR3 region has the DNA TGTGCCAGCAGTTTTTTGGGGCGACAAGAGACCCAGTACTTC. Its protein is CASSFLGRQETQYF. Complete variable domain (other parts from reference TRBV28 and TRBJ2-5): DVKVTQSSRYLVKRTGEKVFLECVQDMDHENMFWYRQDPGLGLRLIYFSYDVKMKEKGDIPEGYSVSREKKERFSLILESASTNQTSMYLCASSFLGRQETQYFGPGTRLLVL.

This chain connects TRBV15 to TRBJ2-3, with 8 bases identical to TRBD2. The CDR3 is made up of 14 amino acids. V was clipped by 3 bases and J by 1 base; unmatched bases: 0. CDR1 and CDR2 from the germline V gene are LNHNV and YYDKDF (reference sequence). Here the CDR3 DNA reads TGTGCCACCAGCAGGACTAGCGGCACAGATACGCAGTATTTT. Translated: CATSRTSGTDTQYF.

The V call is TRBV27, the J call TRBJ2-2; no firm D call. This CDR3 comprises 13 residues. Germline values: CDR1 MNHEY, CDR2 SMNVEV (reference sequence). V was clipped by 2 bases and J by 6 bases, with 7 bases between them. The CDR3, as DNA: TGTGCCAGCAGTTTAGGAGTTCCCGGGGAGCTGTTTTTT. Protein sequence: CASSLGVPGELFF.

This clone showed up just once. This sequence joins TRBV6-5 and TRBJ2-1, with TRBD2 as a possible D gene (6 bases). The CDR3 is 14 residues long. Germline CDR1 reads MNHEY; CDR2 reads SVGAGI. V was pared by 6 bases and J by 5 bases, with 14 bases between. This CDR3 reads CASSSGTYDNEQFF. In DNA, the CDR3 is TGTGCCAGCAGCTCTGGGACTTACGACAATGAGCAGTTCTTC.

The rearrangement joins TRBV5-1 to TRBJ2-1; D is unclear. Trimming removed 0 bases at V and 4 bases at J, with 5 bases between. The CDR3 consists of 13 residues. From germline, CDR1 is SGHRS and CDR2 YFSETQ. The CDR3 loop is CASSLEAYNEQFF. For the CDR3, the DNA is TGCGCCAGCAGCTTGGAAGCTTACAATGAGCAGTTCTTC. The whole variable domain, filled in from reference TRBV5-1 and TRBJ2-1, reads KAGVTQTPRYLIKTRGQQVTLSCSPISGHRSVSWYQQTPGQGLQFLFEYFSETQRNKGNFPGRFSGRQFSNSRSEMNVSTLELGDSALYLCASSLEAYNEQFFGPGTRLTVL.

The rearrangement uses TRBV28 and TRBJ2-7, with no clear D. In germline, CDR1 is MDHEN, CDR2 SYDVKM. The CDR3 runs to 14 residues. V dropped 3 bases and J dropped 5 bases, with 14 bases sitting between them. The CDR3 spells CASSLVRYADEQYF. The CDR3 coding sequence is TGTGCCAGCAGTTTGGTCAGATATGCCGACGAGCAGTACTTC.

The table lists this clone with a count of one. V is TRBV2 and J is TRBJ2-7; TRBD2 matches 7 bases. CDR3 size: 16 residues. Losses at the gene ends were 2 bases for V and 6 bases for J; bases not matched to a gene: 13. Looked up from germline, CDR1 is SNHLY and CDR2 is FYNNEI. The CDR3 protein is CASSERGWTRPPEQYF. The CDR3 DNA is TGTGCCAGCAGTGAAAGGGGTTGGACTAGACCTCCCGAGCAGTACTTC.